Listed below are T cell receptor beta chains from one sample, sequenced in a study of blood T cell repertoires in COVID-19. Repertoires were generated with immunoSEQ multiplex PCR, while TCRdb's copy carries only in-frame clones and drops some. This repertoire shows 310,000 or so clones, just over 85% found once; its top ten account for over 9.5%. The sample comprised PBMCs or T cells enriched from blood (not recorded which). Every receptor here comes from a woman aged 18 to 35 who had recovered from COVID-19. Each CDR3 is given with its conserved first and last residue. Where a row states a size, it is once, few, many or the class of an expanded clone; other rows omit it.

>TRBJ2-2|TRBV29-1|few
CSVAPGVNTGELFF
>TRBJ2-1|TRBV7-8|NA
CASSLGQGLGNEQFF
>TRBJ2-3|TRBV10-1|NA
CASSEGQGSDTQYF
>TRBJ2-1|TRBV28|NA
CASSSPGQSRGEQFF
>TRBJ2-3|TRBV10-3|few
CAISAPGGGTDTQYF
>TRBJ2-3|TRBV4-1|NA
CASSQDSGTRADTQYF
>TRBJ2-1|TRBV7-6|NA
CASSLGGPSQFF
>TRBJ2-1|TRBV18|NA
CASSPRTSGYNEQFF
>TRBJ2-7|TRBV25-1|NA
CASSAGGASGAYEQYF
>TRBJ1-3|TRBV23-1|NA
CASSQYRDSGNTIYF
>TRBJ1-3|TRBV25-1|NA
CASSESAGSGNTIYF
>TRBJ1-1|TRBV7-3|NA
CASSLQGKKAFF
>TRBJ2-1|TRBV7-3|NA
CASSSGVGIGLAGGNEQFF
>TRBJ2-7|TRBV30|NA
CAWTTIRLAGGHEQYF
>TRBJ2-7|TRBV5-1|NA
CASSVTGEIHEQYF
>TRBJ2-6|TRBV11-3|NA
CASSQGGANVLTF
>TRBJ2-1|TRBV7-9|NA
CASSPRGAHEQFF
>TRBJ2-3|TRBV25-1|NA
CASSPTGTSTDTQYF
>TRBJ1-2|TRBV7-9|NA
CASSSSGNYGYTF
>TRBJ1-2|TRBV9|NA
CASLGGPGYGYTF
>TRBJ1-1|TRBV7-2|NA
CASSSPGTGGANEAFF
>TRBJ1-5|TRBV12-3/TRBV12-4|NA
CASSLARGQPQHF
>TRBJ1-2|TRBV19|NA
CASSIGRIYGYTF
>TRBJ2-1|TRBV2|NA
CASSPSGGAYNEQFF
>TRBJ1-2|TRBV7-2|NA
CASSLEQGARYYGYTF
>TRBJ2-3|TRBV6-5|NA
CASSFQAGGTDTQYF
>TRBJ2-2|TRBV2|NA
CASSAGTSRAGELFF
>TRBJ1-2|TRBV7-9|few
CASSLVGTGGYGYTF
>TRBJ2-2|TRBV28|NA
CASRPTRAGRRGELFF
>TRBJ2-5|TRBV18|NA
CASSPNRDSQETQYF
>TRBJ1-6|TRBV6-5|NA
CASGRDGYSPLHF
>TRBJ2-7|TRBV9|few
CASSIWDRGYEQYF
>TRBJ2-7|TRBV30|NA
CAWEGQSYEQYF
>TRBJ1-2|TRBV2|NA
CATKTGANYGYTF
>TRBJ1-6|TRBV6-1|once
CASSETGSSYNSPLHF
>TRBJ1-1|TRBV11-2|NA
CASSPTNRNGEAFF
>TRBJ1-1|TRBV3-1/TRBV3-2|NA
CASSQDAGTEAFF
>TRBJ1-5|TRBV29-1|NA
CSVTGQGGQPQHF
>TRBJ2-1|TRBV10-1|NA
CASSSGSPGNEQFF
>TRBJ2-7|TRBV11-2|many
CASSLGLASYEQYF
>TRBJ1-4|TRBV18|NA
CASSPRGQVEKLFF
>TRBJ2-1|TRBV5-1|NA
CASSQSSGRGDEQFF
>TRBJ2-4|TRBV15|NA
CATSGFGRWAKNIQYF
>TRBJ2-2|TRBV9|NA
CASSVEATRTSDGELFF
>TRBJ1-4|TRBV9|NA
CASSGGPGRFDEKLFF
>TRBJ1-3|TRBV29-1|NA
CSAGTGDGNTIYF